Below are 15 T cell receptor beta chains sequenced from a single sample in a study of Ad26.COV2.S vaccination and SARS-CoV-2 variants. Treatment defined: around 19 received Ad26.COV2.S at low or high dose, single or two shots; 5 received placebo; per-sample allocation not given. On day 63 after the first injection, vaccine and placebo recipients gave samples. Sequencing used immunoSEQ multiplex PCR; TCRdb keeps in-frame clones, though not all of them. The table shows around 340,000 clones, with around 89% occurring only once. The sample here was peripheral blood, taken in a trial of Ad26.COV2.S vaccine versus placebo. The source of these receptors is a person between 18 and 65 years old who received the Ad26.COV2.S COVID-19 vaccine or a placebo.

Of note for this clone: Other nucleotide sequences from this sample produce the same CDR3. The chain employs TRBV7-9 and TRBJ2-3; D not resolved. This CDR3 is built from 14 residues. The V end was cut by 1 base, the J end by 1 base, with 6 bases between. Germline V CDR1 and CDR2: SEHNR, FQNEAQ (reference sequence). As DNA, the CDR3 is TGTGCCAGCAGCTTAGGTCGGGGCACAGATACGCAGTATTTT. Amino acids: CASSLGRGTDTQYF. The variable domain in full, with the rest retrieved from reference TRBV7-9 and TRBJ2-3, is DTGVSQNPRHKITKRGQNVTFRCDPISEHNRLYWYRQTLGQGPEFLTYFQNEAQLEKSRLLSDRFSAERPKGSFSTLEIQRTEQGDSAMYLCASSLGRGTDTQYFGPGTRLTVL.

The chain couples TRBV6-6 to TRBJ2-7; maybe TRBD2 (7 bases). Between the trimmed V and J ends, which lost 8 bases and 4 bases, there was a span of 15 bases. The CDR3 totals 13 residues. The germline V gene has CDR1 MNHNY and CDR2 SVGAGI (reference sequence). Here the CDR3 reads CASQKGGGYEQYF. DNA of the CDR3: TGTGCCAGCCAGAAGGGGGGAGGGTACGAGCAGTACTTC.

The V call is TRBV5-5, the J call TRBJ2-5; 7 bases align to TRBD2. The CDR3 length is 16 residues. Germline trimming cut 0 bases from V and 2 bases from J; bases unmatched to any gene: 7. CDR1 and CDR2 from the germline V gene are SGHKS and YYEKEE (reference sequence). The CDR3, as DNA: TGTGCCAGCAGCTTGGGGCTAGCGGTACGGCAAGAGACCCAGTACTTC. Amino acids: CASSLGLAVRQETQYF.

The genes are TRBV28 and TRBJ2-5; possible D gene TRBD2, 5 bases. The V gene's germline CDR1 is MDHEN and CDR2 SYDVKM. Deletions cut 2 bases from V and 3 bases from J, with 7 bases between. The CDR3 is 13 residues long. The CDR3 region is CASSLPGEETQYF. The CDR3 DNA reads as TGTGCCAGCAGTTTACCCGGGGAAGAGACCCAGTACTTC. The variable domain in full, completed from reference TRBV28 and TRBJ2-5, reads DVKVTQSSRYLVKRTGEKVFLECVQDMDHENMFWYRQDPGLGLRLIYFSYDVKMKEKGDIPEGYSVSREKKERFSLILESASTNQTSMYLCASSLPGEETQYFGPGTRLLVL.

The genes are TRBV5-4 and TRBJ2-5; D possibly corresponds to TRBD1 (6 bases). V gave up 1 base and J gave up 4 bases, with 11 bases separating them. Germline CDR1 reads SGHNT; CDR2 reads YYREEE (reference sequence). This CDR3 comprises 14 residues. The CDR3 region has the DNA TGTGCCAGCAGCTTGATGCAGGGGAGAGAGACCCAGTACTTC. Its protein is CASSLMQGRETQYF.

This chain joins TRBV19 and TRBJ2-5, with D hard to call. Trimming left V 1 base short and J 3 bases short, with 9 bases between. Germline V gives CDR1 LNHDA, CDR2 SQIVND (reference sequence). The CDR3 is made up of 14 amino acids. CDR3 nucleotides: TGTGCCAGTAGTATAGGTTCACGGGAAGAGACCCAGTACTTC. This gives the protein CASSIGSREETQYF.

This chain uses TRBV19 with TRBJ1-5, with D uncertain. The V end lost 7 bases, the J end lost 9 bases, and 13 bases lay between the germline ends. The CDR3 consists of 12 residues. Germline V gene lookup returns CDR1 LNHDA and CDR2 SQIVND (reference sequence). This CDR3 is CASIGRTGPQHF. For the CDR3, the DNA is TGTGCCAGTATCGGCAGGACGGGGCCCCAGCATTTT.

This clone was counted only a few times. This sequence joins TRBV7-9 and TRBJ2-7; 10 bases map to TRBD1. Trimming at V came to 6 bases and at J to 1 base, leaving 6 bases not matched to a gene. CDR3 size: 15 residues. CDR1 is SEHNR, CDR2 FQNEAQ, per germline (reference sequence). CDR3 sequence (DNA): TGTGCCAGCAGTAAGACAGGGGGCACGTCCTACGAGCAGTACTTC. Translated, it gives CASSKTGGTSYEQYF.

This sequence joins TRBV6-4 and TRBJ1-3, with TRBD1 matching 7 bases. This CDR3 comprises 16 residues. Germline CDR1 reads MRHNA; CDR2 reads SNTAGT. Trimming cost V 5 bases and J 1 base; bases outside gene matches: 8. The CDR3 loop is CASSYRGLISGNTIYF. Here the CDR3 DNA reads TGTGCCAGCAGTTACAGGGGACTAATTTCTGGAAACACCATATATTTT.

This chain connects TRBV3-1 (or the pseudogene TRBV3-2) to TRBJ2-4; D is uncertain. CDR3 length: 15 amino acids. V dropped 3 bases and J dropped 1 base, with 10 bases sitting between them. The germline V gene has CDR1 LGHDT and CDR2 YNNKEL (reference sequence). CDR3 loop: CASSQQSLAKNIQYF. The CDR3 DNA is TGTGCCAGCAGCCAGCAGAGCCTGGCCAAAAACATTCAGTACTTC.

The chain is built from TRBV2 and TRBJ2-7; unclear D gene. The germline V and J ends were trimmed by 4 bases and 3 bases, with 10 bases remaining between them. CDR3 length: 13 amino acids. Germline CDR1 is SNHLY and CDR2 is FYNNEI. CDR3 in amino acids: CASSGTDYYEQYF. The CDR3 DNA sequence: TGTGCCAGCAGTGGGACGGATTACTACGAGCAGTACTTC. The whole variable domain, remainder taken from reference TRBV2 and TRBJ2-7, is EPEVTQTPSHQVTQMGQEVILRCVPISNHLYFYWYRQILGQKVEFLVSFYNNEISEKSEIFDDQFSVERPDGSNFTLKIRSTKLEDSAMYFCASSGTDYYEQYFGPGTRLTVT.

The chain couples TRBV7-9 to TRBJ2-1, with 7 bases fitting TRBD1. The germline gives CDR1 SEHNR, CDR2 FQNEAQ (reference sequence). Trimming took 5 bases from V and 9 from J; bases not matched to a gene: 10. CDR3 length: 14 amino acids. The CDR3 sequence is CASSRQGDWGEQFF. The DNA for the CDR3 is TGTGCCAGCAGCAGACAGGGCGACTGGGGTGAGCAGTTCTTC.

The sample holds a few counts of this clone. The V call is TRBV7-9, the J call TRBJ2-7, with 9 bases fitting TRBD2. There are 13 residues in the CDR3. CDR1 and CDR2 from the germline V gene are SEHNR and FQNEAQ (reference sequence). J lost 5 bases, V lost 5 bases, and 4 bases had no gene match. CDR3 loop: CASSPGTSHEQYF. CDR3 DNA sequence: TGTGCCAGCAGCCCCGGGACTAGCCACGAGCAGTACTTC.

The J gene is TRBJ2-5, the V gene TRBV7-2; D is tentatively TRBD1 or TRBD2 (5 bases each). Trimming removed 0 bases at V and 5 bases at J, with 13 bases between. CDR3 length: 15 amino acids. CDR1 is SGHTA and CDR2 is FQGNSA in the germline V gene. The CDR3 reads CASSLASGTGETQYF. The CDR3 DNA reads TGTGCCAGCAGCTTAGCATCAGGGACGGGTGAGACCCAGTACTTC.

CDR3 sequence (DNA): TGTGCCAGCAGCGTCGGACAGGGTGCTAATGAAAAACTGTTTTTT. The encoded protein is CASSVGQGANEKLFF. The gene calls are TRBV9 and TRBJ1-4; TRBD1 matches 8 bases. CDR1 and CDR2 from the germline V gene are SGDLS and YYNGEE. V gave up 2 bases and J gave up 3 bases; unmatched junction bases: 3. CDR3 length equals 15 residues.